The 17 T cell receptor beta chains below were found in one sample sequenced in a study of identical twins. In TCRdb, the 5' RACE reads were re-called with MiXCR into one record per CDR3 protein. The table shows hundreds of thousands of distinct CDR3 sequences, with 15% to 20% occurring only once. These same records also appear under a second study, on T cells expressing NK-cell markers.

Material: PBMCs. These receptors were collected from a woman younger than 35 in good health.

The chain has TRBV27 and TRBJ2-2; D gene ambiguous. Germline V gives CDR1 MNHEY, CDR2 SMNVEV (reference sequence). The CDR3 runs 13 residues. V shed 3 bases and J shed 5 bases, with 7 bases lying between them. As DNA, the CDR3 is TGTGCCAGCAGTTTGATCTGGACCGGGGAGCTGTTTTTT. Protein sequence: CASSLIWTGELFF.

This clonotype was detected only a few times. This rearrangement joins TRBV15 to TRBJ2-3, with D perhaps matching TRBD1 or TRBD2 (5 bases each). Trimming pared 4 bases from V and 4 bases from J, leaving 15 bases between. CDR1 is LNHNV, CDR2 YYDKDF, per germline (reference sequence). CDR3 size: 15 residues. This CDR3 reads CATSTGTQIADTQYF. The CDR3 DNA follows: TGTGCCACCAGCACTGGGACCCAGATCGCAGATACGCAGTATTTT.

The CDR3 reads CASSARNSDTQYF. The CDR3 DNA reads TGTGCCAGCAGTGCCCGGAACTCAGATACGCAGTATTTT. This chain joins TRBV12-3 or TRBV12-4 and TRBJ2-3, with unresolved D. V was trimmed by 5 bases and J by 4 bases, leaving 10 bases between them. This CDR3 is 13 amino acids long.

The table lists this clonotype with a few counts. The chain employs TRBV9 and TRBJ1-2; D perhaps matches TRBD1 (5 bases). The V and J ends lost 0 bases and 0 bases respectively, with 12 bases between them. Germline CDR1 is SGDLS and CDR2 is YYNGEE. CDR3 length: 16 amino acids. The CDR3 DNA reads as TGTGCCAGCAGCGTAGGGCCAGGGTCAGCTAACTATGGCTACACCTTC. Its translation is CASSVGPGSANYGYTF.

The chain recombines TRBV25-1 with TRBJ2-7, with a tentative D call TRBD2 (5 bases). The V gene lost 0 bases and the J gene lost 5 bases, with 11 bases spanning the gap. Germline CDR1 is MGHDK and CDR2 is SYGVNS. The CDR3 totals 14 residues. The CDR3 DNA reads as TGTGCCAGCAGTGAATACGGGGAAGGCCACGAGCAGTACTTC. Protein product: CASSEYGEGHEQYF.

In this sample, this clonotype turned up a few times. The V call is TRBV6-1, the J call TRBJ1-1; D may be TRBD1 (5 bases). Germline V gives CDR1 MNHNS, CDR2 SASEGT. The length of the CDR3 is 13 residues. V was trimmed by 6 bases and J by 7 bases, leaving 15 bases between them. The CDR3 nucleotides are TGTGCCAGCAGCCACGGGGGATACATTGAAGCTTTCTTT. It yields the protein CASSHGGYIEAFF.

This clonotype was seen a few times. The V call is TRBV7-2, the J call TRBJ1-4; D unresolved. Germline loops: CDR1 SGHTA, CDR2 FQGNSA. Trimming took off 4 bases at V and 1 base at J, with 10 bases between the two ends. The CDR3 contains 15 residues. The CDR3 sequence is CASSSRLETNEKLFF. CDR3 nucleotide sequence: TGTGCCAGCAGCTCCCGGCTGGAAACTAATGAAAAACTGTTTTTT.

This clonotype has a count of ten or more. The chain carries TRBV4-1 and TRBJ2-1; D is ambiguous. The CDR3 consists of 14 residues. The germline V and J ends were trimmed by 4 bases and 6 bases, with 13 bases remaining between them. Per the germline V gene, CDR1 is MGHRA and CDR2 is YSYEKL. CDR3 region: CASSPKAYTNEQFF. The CDR3 coding sequence is TGCGCCAGCAGCCCTAAGGCCTACACCAATGAGCAGTTCTTC.

The CDR3 region has the DNA TGTGCCTCCCAAGAAACGGCGAGGAGAACTGAAGCTTTCTTT. Its protein product is CASQETARRTEAFF. V gene TRBV7-9 combines with J gene TRBJ1-1; the D is unclear. V was trimmed by 11 bases and J by 5 bases, leaving 21 bases between them. Germline V CDR1 and CDR2: SEHNR, FQNEAQ (reference sequence). The CDR3 totals 14 residues. Together with reference TRBV7-9 and TRBJ1-1, the CDR3 gives the full variable domain: DTGVSQNPRHKITKRGQNVTFRCDPISEHNRLYWYRQTLGQGPEFLTYFQNEAQLEKSRLLSDRFSAERPKGSFSTLEIQRTEQGDSAMYLCASQETARRTEAFFGQGTRLTVV.

The rearrangement links TRBV7-2 to TRBJ2-7; D is perhaps TRBD2 (6 bases). Germline assignment: CDR1 SGHTA and CDR2 FQGNSA. There are 15 residues in the CDR3. Trimming shortened V by 2 bases and J by 4 bases, and 15 bases separated the two germline ends. The CDR3 protein is CASSLRAGTLYEQYF. The CDR3 DNA reads TGTGCCAGCAGCTTACGTGCCGGGACTCTATACGAGCAGTACTTC. The variable domain in full, completed from reference TRBV7-2 and TRBJ2-7, reads GAGVSQSPSNKVTEKGKDVELRCDPISGHTALYWYRQSLGQGLEFLIYFQGNSAPDKSGLPSDRFSAERTGGSVSTLTIQRTQQEDSAVYLCASSLRAGTLYEQYFGPGTRLTVT.

CDR3: CSALGSGSYNEQFF. The DNA of the CDR3 is TGCAGTGCCCTCGGCAGCGGCTCCTACAATGAGCAGTTCTTC. The chain uses TRBV20-1 and TRBJ2-1; weak D call: TRBD2 (5 bases). Germline V gene data show CDR1 as DFQATT and CDR2 as SNEGSKA (reference sequence). The CDR3 runs to 14 residues. With 6 bases removed from V and 0 bases from J, the gap between germline ends came to 12 bases.

The genes are TRBV6-8 and TRBJ1-1; the match to TRBD1 covers 8 bases. CDR1 is MNHGY, CDR2 SAAAGT, per germline. The CDR3 runs to 18 residues. J gave up 1 base and V 5 bases, and 15 bases lay outside the gene matches. This CDR3 is CASSEVALFGTGNTEAFF. Written as DNA, the CDR3 is TGTGCCAGCAGTGAAGTGGCCCTGTTTGGGACAGGGAACACTGAAGCTTTCTTT.

The rearrangement uses TRBV12-3 or TRBV12-4 and TRBJ2-3; 9 bases fit TRBD1. The V segment lost 5 bases and the J segment 6 bases; nucleotides outside the gene matches: 12. The CDR3 is 16 amino acids. Written as DNA, the CDR3 is TGTGCCAGCAGTCCTGGACAGGGGCCGCCCCTGGATACGCAGTATTTT. The encoded protein is CASSPGQGPPLDTQYF.

There are a few counts of this clonotype. This sequence joins TRBV20-1 and TRBJ2-5; D could derive from TRBD1 or TRBD2 (6 bases each). V dropped 4 bases and J dropped 5 bases, with 11 bases sitting between them. Looked up from germline, CDR1 is DFQATT and CDR2 is SNEGSKA (reference sequence). This CDR3 spans 12 amino acids. The CDR3 DNA sequence: TGCAGTGCTACTTGGGGGGCGGAGACCCAGTACTTC. Protein product: CSATWGAETQYF.

The table lists this clonotype with many counts. The chain carries TRBV5-1 and TRBJ2-7; D is uncertain. Germline V gene data show CDR1 as SGHRS and CDR2 as YFSETQ. V lost 3 bases and J lost 4, with 5 bases in between. The CDR3 consists of 11 residues. As DNA, the CDR3 is TGCGCCAGCAGCTCATTTTACGAGCAGTACTTC. This translates into CASSSFYEQYF.

The chain has TRBV7-9 and TRBJ2-7, with TRBD1 matching over 8 bases. Germline CDR1 SEHNR, CDR2 FQNEAQ (reference sequence). The junction had 11 bases not matched to a gene; V was cut back by 4 bases and J by 0 bases. This CDR3 has 17 amino acids. The CDR3 reads CASSSKNTGGNSYEQYF. The CDR3, as DNA: TGTGCCAGCAGCTCGAAAAATACAGGGGGGAACTCCTACGAGCAGTACTTC.

This clonotype showed up just a few times. The chain uses TRBV29-1 and TRBJ2-3; either TRBD1 or TRBD2 may supply D (5 bases each). The CDR3 has 17 amino acids. V was pared by 0 bases and J by 2 bases, with 18 bases between. Per the germline V gene, CDR1 is SQVTM and CDR2 is ANQGSEA. The DNA for the CDR3 is TGCAGCGTTGAAGATCCATGGGACCGCGGAAACACAGATACGCAGTATTTT. This encodes CSVEDPWDRGNTDTQYF.